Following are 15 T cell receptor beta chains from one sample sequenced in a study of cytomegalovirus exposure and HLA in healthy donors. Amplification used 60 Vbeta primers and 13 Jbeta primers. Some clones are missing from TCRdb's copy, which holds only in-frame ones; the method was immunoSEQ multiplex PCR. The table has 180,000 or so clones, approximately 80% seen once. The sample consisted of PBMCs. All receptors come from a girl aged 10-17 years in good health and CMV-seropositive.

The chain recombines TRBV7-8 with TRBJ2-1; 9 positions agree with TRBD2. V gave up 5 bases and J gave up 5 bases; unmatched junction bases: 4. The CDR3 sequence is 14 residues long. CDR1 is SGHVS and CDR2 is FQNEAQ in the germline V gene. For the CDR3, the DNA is TGTGCCAGCAGCCGACTAGCGGCCAACAATGAGCAGTTCTTC. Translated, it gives CASSRLAANNEQFF. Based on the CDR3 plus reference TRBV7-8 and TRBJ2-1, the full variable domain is GAGVSQSPRYKVAKRGQDVALRCDPISGHVSLFWYQQALGQGPEFLTYFQNEAQLDKSGLPSDRFFAERPEGSVSTLKIQRTQQEDSAVYLCASSRLAANNEQFFGPGTRLTVL.

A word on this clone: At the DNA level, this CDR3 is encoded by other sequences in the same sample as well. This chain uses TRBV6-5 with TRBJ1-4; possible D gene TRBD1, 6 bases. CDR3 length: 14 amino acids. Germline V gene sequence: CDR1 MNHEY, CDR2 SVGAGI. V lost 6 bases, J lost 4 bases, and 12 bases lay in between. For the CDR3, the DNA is TGTGCCAGCAGGCTACAGGGCCGTAATGAAAAACTGTTTTTT. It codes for CASRLQGRNEKLFF.

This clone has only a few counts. CDR3 in amino acids: CASTSRQDTGELFF. In DNA form, the CDR3 reads TGTGCCAGCACCTCGAGACAGGACACCGGGGAGCTGTTTTTT. V gene TRBV11-1 combines with J gene TRBJ2-2; possibly TRBD1 for D (6 bases). V gave up 7 bases and J gave up 3 bases, with 12 bases separating them. Looked up from germline, CDR1 is SGHAT and CDR2 is FQDESV (reference sequence). CDR3 length: 14 residues.

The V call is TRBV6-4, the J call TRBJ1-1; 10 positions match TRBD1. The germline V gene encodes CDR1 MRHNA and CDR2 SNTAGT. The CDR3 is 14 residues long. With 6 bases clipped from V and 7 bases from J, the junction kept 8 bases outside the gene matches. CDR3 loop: CASRWTGGNGEAFF. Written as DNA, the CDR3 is TGTGCCAGCAGATGGACAGGGGGTAATGGTGAAGCTTTCTTT.

The DNA of the CDR3 is TGTGCCAGCAGTCAACAGGGTGGGGCCTACGAGCAGTACTTC. It yields the protein CASSQQGGAYEQYF. V gene TRBV2 combines with J gene TRBJ2-7; D perhaps matches TRBD1 (6 bases). With 5 bases removed from V and 2 bases from J, the gap between germline ends came to 13 bases. This CDR3 is built from 14 residues. Germline CDR1 SNHLY, CDR2 FYNNEI.

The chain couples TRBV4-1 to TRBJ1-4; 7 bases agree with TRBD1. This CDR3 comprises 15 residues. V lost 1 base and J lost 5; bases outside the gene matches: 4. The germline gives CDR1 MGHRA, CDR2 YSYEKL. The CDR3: CASSQVGTVNEKLFF. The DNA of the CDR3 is TGCGCCAGCAGCCAAGTGGGGACAGTGAATGAAAAACTGTTTTTT.

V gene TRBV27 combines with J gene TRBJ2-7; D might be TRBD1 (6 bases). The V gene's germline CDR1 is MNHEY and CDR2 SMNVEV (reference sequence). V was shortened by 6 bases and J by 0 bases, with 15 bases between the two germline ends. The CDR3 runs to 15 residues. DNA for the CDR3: TGTGCCAGCAGACCCTTAGGGGGTAGCTCCTACGAGCAGTACTTC. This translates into CASRPLGGSSYEQYF.

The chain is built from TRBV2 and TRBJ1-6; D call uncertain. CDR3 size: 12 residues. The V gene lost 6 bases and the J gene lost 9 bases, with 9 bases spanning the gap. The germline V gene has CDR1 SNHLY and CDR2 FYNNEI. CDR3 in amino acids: CASSVSGSPLHF. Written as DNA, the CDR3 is TGTGCCAGCAGCGTTTCGGGTTCACCCCTCCACTTT.

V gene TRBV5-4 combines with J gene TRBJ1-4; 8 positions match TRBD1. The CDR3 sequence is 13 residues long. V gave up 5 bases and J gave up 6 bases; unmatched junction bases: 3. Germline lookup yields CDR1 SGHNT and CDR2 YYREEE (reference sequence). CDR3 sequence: CASSKDRDEKLFF. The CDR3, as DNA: TGTGCCAGCAGTAAGGACAGGGATGAAAAACTGTTTTTT.

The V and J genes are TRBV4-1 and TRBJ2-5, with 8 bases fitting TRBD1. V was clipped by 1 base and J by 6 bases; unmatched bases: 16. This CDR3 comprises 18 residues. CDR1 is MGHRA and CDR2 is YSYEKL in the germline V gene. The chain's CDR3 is CASSQAKQGVSVWQTQYF. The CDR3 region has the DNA TGCGCCAGCAGCCAAGCAAAACAGGGGGTTAGCGTATGGCAGACCCAGTACTTC.

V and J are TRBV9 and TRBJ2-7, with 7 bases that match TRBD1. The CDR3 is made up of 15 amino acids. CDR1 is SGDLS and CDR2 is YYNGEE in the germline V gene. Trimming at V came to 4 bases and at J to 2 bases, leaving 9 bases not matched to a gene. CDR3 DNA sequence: TGTGCCAGCAGCAGAGGGACAGTAAGGCCCTACGAGCAGTACTTC. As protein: CASSRGTVRPYEQYF.

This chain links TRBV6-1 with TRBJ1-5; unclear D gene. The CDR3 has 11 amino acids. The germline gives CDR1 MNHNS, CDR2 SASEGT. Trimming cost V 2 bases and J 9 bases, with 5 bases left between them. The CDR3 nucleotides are TGTGCCAGCAGTGAATTAATGCCCCAGCATTTT. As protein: CASSELMPQHF.

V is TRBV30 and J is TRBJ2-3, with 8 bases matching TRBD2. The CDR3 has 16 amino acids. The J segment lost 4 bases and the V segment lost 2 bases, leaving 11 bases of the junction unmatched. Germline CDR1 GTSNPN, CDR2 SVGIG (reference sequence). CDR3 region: CAWSQKGSGGPDTQYF. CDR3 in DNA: TGTGCCTGGAGTCAAAAGGGGTCGGGAGGGCCAGATACGCAGTATTTT.

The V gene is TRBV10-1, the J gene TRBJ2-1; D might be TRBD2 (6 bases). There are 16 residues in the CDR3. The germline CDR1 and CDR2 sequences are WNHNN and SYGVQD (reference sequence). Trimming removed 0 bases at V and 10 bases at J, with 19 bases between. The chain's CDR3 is CASSESGGAMKGEQFF. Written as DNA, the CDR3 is TGCGCCAGCAGTGAGTCGGGAGGAGCAATGAAAGGAGAGCAGTTCTTC.

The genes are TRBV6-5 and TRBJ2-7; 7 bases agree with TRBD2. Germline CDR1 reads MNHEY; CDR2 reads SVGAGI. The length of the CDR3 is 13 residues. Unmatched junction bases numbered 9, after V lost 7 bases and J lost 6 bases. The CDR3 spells CASTPLAGVEQYF. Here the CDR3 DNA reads TGTGCCAGCACCCCACTGGCGGGGGTCGAGCAGTACTTC.